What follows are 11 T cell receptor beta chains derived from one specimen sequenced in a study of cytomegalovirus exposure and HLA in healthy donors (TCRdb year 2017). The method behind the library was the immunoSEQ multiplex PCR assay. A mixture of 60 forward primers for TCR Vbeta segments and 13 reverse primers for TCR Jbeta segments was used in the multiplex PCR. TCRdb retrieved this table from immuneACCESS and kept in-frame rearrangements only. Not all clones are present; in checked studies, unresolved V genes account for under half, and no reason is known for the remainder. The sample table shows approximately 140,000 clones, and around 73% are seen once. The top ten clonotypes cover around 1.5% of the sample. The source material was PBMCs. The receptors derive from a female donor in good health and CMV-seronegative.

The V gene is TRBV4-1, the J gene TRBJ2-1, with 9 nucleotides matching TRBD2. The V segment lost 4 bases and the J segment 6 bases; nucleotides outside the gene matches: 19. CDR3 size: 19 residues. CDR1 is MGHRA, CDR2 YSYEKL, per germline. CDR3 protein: CASSPRQDLAGVRGNEQFF. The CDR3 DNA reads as TGCGCCAGCAGCCCGAGACAGGATTTAGCGGGAGTGAGGGGCAATGAGCAGTTCTTC.

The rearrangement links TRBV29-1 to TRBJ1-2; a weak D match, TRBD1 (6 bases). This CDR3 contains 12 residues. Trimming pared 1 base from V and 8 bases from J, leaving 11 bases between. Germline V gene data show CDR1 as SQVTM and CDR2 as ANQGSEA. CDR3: CSVEVGRGGYTF. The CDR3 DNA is TGCAGCGTTGAAGTTGGCAGGGGCGGCTACACCTTC. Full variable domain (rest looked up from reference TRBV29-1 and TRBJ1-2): SAVISQKPSRDICQRGTSLTIQCQVDSQVTMMFWYRQQPGQSLTLIATANQGSEATYESGFVIDKFPISRPNLTFSTLTVSNMSPEDSSIYLCSVEVGRGGYTFGSGTRLTVV.

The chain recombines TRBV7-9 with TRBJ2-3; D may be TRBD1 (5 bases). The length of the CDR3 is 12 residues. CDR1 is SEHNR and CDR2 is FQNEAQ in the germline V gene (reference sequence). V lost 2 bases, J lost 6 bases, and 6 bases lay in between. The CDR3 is CASSLKGDTQYF. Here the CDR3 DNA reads TGTGCCAGCAGCTTAAAGGGGGATACGCAGTATTTT.

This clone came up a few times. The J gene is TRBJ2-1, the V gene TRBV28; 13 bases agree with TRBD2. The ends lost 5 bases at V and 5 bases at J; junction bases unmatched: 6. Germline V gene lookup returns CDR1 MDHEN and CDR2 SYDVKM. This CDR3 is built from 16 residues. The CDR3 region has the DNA TGTGCCAGCAGTGGGGGGACTAGCGGGGTGAACAATGAGCAGTTCTTC. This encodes CASSGGTSGVNNEQFF.

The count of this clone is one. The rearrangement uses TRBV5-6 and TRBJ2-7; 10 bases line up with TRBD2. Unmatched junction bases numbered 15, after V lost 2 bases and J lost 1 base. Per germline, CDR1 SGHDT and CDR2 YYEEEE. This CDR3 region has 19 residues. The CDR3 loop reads CASSFEGLAGALRSYEQYF. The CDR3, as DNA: TGTGCCAGCAGCTTTGAAGGGCTAGCGGGGGCCCTCCGTTCCTACGAGCAGTACTTC.

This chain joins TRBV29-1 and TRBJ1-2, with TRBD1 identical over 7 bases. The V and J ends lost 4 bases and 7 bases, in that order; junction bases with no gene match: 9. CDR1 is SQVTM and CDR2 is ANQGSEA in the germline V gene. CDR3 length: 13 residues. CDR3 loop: CSVVAEGAGGYTF. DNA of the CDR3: TGCAGCGTTGTAGCGGAGGGGGCTGGTGGCTACACCTTC.

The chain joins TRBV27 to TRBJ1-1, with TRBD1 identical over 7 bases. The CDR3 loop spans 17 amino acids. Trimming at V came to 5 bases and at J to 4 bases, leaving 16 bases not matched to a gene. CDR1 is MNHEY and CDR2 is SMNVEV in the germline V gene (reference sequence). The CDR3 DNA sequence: TGTGCCAGCAGTATCCCCCCCACAGGGGCGAGGACCACTGAAGCTTTCTTT. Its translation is CASSIPPTGARTTEAFF.

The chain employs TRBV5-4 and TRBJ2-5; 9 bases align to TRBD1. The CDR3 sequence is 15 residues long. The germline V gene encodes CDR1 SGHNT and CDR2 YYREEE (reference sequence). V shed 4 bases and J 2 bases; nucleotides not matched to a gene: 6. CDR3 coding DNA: TGTGCCAGCAGCAAGGGACAGGGTCGGCAAGAGACCCAGTACTTC. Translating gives CASSKGQGRQETQYF.

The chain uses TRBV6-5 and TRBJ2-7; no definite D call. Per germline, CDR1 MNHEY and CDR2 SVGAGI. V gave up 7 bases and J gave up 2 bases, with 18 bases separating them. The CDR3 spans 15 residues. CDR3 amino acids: CASTGSSGQTYEQYF. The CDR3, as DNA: TGTGCCAGCACCGGGTCGTCCGGTCAGACCTACGAGCAGTACTTC.

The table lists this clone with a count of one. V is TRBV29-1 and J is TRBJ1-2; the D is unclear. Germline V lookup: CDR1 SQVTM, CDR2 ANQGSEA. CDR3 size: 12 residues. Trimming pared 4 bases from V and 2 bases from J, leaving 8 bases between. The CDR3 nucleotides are TGCAGCGTTGTTGAGAGAAACTATGGCTACACCTTC. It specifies CSVVERNYGYTF.

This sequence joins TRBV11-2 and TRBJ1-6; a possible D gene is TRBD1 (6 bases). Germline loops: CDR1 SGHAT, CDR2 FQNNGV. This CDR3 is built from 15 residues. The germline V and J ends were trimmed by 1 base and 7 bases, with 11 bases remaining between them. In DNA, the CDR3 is TGTGCCAGCAGCTTAGCGGGGGGGCAAAATTCACCCCTCCACTTT. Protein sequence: CASSLAGGQNSPLHF.